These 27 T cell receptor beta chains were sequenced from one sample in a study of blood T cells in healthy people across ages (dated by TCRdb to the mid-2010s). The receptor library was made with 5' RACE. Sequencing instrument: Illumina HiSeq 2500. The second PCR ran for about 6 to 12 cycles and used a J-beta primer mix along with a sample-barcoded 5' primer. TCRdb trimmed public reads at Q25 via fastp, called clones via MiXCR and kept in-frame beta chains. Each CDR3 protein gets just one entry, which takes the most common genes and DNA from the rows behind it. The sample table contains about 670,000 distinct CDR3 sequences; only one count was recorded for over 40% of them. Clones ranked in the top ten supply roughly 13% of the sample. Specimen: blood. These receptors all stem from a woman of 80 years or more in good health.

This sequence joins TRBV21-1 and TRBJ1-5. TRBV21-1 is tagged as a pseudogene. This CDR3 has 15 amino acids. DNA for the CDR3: TGTGCCAGCAGCAAAGCTGGGTTTGGTAATCAGCCCCAGCATTTT. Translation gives CASSKAGFGNQPQHF.

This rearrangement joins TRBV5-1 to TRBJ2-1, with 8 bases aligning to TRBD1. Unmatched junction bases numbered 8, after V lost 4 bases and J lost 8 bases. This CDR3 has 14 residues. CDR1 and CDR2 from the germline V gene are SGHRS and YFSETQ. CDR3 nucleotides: TGCGCCAGCAGCGAAGGACAGGGTAGGGATGAGCAGTTCTTC. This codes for CASSEGQGRDEQFF.

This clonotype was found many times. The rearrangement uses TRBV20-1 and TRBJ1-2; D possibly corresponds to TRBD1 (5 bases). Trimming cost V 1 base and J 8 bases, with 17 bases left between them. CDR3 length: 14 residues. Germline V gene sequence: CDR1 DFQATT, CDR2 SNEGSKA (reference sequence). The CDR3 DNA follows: TGCAGTGCTAGAGGATTGGGAGGGGACGGCGGCTACACCTTC. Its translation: CSARGLGGDGGYTF.

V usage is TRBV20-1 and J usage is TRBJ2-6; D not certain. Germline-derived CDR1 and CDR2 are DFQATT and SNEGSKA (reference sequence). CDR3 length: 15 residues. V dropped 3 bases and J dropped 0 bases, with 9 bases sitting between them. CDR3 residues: CSASGSRSGANVLTF. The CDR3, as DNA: TGCAGTGCTAGCGGCAGCCGCTCTGGGGCCAACGTCCTGACTTTC.

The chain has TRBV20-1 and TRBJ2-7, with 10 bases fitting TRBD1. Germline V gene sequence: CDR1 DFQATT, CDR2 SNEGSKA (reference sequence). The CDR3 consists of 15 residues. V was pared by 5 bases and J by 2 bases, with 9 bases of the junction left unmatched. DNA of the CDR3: TGCAGTGCTGGTGGGACAGGGGCCTTCGCCTACGAGCAGTACTTC. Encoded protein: CSAGGTGAFAYEQYF.

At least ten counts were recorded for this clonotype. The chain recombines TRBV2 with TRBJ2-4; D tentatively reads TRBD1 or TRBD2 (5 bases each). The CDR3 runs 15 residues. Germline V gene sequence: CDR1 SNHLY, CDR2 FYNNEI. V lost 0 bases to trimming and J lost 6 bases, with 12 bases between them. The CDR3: CASSEAPGAGNIQYF. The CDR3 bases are TGTGCCAGCAGTGAAGCGCCCGGGGCTGGAAACATTCAGTACTTC.

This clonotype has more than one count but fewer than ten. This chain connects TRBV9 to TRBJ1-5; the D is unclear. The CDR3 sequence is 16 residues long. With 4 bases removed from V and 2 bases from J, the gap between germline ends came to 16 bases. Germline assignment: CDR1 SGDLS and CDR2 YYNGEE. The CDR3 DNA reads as TGTGCCAGCAGCCCTAGTCCCACTTTAGGCAATCAGCCCCAGCATTTT. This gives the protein CASSPSPTLGNQPQHF.

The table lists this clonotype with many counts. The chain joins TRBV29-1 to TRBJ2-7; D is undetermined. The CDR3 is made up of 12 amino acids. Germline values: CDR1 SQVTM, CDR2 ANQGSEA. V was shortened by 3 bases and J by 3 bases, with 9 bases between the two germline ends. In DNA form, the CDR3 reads TGCAGCGTTGAGGCCAGAGACTACGAGCAGTACTTC. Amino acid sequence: CSVEARDYEQYF.

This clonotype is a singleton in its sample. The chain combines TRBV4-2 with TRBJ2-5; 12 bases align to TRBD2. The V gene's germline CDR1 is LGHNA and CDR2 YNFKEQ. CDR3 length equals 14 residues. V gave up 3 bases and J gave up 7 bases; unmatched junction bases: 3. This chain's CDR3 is CASSHPLAGGTQYF. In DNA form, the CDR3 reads TGTGCCAGCAGCCACCCACTAGCGGGAGGGACCCAGTACTTC.

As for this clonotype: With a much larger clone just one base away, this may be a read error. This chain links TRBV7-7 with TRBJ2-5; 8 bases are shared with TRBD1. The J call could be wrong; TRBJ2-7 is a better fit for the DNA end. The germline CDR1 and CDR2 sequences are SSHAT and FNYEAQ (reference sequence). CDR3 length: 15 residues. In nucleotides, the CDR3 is TGTGCCAGCAGCGTAGCAGCGACAGGGGAATACGAGCAGTACTTC. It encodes CASSVAATGEYEQYF.

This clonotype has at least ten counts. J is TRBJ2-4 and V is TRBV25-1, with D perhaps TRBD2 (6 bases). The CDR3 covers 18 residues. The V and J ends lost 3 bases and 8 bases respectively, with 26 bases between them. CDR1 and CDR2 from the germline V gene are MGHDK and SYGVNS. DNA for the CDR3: TGTGCCAGCAGTGACCGCGCCCAGGGACTCTCAGGCGCGGACATTCAGTACTTC. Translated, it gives CASSDRAQGLSGADIQYF. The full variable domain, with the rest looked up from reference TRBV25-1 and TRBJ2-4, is EADIYQTPRYLVIGTGKKITLECSQTMGHDKMYWYQQDPGMELHLIHYSYGVNSTEKGDLSSESTVSRIRTEHFPLTLESARPSHTSQYLCASSDRAQGLSGADIQYFGAGTRLSVL.

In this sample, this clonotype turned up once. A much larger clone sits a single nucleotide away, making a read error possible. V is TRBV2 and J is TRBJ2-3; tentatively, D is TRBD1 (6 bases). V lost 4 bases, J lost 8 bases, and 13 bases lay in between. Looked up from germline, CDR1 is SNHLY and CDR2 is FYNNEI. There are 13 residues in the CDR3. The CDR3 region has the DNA TGTGCCAGCAGTGCGACAGGTTCCTCTACGCAGTATTTT. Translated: CASSATGSSTQYF. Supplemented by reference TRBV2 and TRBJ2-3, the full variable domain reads EPEVTQTPSHQVTQMGQEVILRCVPISNHLYFYWYRQILGQKVEFLVSFYNNEISEKSEIFDDQFSVERPDGSNFTLKIRSTKLEDSAMYFCASSATGSSTQYFGPGTRLTVL.

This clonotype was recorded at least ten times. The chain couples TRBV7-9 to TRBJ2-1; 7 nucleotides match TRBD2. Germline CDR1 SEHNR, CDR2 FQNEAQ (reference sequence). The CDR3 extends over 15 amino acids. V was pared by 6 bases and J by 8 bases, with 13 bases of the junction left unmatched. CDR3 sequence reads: CASRLTGTTWHEQFF. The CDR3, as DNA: TGTGCCAGCAGACTGACCGGGACTACCTGGCATGAGCAGTTCTTC. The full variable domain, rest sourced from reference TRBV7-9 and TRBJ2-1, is DTGVSQNPRHKITKRGQNVTFRCDPISEHNRLYWYRQTLGQGPEFLTYFQNEAQLEKSRLLSDRFSAERPKGSFSTLEIQRTEQGDSAMYLCASRLTGTTWHEQFFGPGTRLTVL.

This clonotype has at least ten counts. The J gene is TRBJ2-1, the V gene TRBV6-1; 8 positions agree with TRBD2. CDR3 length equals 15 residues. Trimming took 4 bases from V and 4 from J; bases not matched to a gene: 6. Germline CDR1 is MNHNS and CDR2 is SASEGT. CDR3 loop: CASSGAGVGYNEQFF. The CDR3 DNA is TGTGCCAGCAGTGGAGCGGGAGTCGGGTACAATGAGCAGTTCTTC.

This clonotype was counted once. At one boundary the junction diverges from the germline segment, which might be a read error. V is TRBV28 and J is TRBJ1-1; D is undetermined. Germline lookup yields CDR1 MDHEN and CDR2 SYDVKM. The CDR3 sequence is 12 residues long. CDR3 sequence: CASSSLNTEVFF. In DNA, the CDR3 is TGTGCCAGCAGTTCTCTGAACACTGAAGTTTTCTTT.

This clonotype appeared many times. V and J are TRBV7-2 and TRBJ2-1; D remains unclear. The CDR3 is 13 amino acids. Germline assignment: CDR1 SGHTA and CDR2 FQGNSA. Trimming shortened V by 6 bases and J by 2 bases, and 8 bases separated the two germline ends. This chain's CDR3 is CASRLDAYNEQFF. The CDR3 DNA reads TGTGCCAGCAGACTCGACGCCTACAATGAGCAGTTCTTC.

CDR3 DNA: TGTGCCATCAGTGGGGACGGGAACTATGGCTACACCTTC. Its translation: CAISGDGNYGYTF. The chain carries TRBV10-3 and TRBJ1-2, with TRBD1 as a possible D gene (5 bases). Germline V CDR1 and CDR2: ENHRY, SYGVKD. V lost 4 bases and J lost 2, with 8 bases in between. CDR3 size: 13 residues.

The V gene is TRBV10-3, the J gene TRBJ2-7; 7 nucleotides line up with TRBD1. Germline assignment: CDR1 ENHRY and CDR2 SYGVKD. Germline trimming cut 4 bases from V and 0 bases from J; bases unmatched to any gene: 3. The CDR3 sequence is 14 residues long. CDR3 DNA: TGTGCCATCAGTGGCGACAGGGCCTCCTACGAGCAGTACTTC. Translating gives CAISGDRASYEQYF.

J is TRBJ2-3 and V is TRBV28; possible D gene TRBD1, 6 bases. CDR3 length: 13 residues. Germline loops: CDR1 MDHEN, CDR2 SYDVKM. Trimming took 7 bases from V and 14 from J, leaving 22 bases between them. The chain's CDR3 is CASTEEGQNRRYF. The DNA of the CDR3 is TGTGCCAGCACTGAGGAAGGACAGAACCGTCGGTATTTT.

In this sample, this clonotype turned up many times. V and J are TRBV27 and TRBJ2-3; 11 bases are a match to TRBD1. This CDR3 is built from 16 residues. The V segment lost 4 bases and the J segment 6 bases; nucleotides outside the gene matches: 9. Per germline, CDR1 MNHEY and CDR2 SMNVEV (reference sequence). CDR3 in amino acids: CASSYWGTGGLDTQYF. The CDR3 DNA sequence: TGTGCCAGCAGTTATTGGGGGACAGGGGGTTTGGATACGCAGTATTTT.

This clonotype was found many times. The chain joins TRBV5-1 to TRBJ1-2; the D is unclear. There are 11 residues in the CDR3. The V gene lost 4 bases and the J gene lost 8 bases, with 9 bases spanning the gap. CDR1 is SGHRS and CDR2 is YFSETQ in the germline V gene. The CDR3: CASSGWRGYTF. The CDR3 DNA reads TGCGCCAGCAGCGGATGGAGGGGCTACACCTTC.

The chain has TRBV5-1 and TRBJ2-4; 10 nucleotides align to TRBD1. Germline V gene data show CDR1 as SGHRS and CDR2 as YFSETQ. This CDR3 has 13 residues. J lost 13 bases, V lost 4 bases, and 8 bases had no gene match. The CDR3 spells CASSVDRGTEQYF. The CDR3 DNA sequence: TGCGCCAGCAGCGTGGACAGGGGGACGGAGCAGTACTTC.

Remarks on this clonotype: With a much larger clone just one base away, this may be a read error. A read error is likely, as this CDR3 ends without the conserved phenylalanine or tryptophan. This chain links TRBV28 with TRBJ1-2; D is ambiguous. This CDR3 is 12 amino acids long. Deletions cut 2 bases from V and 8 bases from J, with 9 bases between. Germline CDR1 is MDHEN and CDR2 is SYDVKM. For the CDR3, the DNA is TGTGCCAGCAGTTTAAGGGCGTACGGCTACACCTTA. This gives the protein CASSLRAYGYTL.

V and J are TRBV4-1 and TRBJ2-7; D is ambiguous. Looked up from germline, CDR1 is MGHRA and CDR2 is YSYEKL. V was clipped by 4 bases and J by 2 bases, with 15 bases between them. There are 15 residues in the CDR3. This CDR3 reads CASSLADGDPYEQYF. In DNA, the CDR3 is TGCGCCAGCAGCCTCGCTGATGGAGATCCCTACGAGCAGTACTTC.

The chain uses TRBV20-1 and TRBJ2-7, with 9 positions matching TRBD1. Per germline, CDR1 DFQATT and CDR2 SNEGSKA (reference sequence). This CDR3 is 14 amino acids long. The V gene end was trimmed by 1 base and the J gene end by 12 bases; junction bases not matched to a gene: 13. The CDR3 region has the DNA TGCAGTGCTAGAGGAACCCGGGACAGGGTTTTTCCGTACTTC. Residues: CSARGTRDRVFPYF.

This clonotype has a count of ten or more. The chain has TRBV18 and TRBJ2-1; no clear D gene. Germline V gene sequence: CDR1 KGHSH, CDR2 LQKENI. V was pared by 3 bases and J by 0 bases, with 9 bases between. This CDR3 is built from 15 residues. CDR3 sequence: CASSPRESSYNEQFF. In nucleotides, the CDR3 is TGTGCCAGCTCACCTAGGGAAAGCTCCTACAATGAGCAGTTCTTC.

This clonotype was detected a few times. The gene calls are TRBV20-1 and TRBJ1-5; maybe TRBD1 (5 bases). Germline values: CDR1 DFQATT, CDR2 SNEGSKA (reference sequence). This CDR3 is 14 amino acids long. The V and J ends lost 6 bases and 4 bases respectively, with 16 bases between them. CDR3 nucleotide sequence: TGCAGTGCCAGTCAGCGGGGCCGGAATCAGCCCCAGCATTTT. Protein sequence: CSASQRGRNQPQHF.